The 26 T cell receptor beta chains below come from one sample, sequenced in a study of graft-versus-host responses after intestinal transplantation. The data were produced by immunoSEQ multiplex PCR, yet TCRdb's version contains in-frame clones alone and is incomplete. Seen here are more than 70,000 clones, roughly 80% observed once, and the top ten hold 0.75% to 0.85%. These receptors have no identified antigens. The material sequenced was unstimulated CD4+ T cells sorted from spleen or lymph node cells, taken before intestinal transplant. The receptor source for this set is a human donor who received an intestinal transplant.

The chain uses TRBV28 and TRBJ1-2; TRBD1 matches at 7 bases. J lost 7 bases, V lost 7 bases, and 3 bases had no gene match. The CDR3 sequence is 11 residues long. Germline CDR1 and CDR2: MDHEN and SYDVKM. The CDR3 DNA reads as TGTGCCAGCACGAGGGGGCCTGGCTACACCTTC. This codes for CASTRGPGYTF.

This chain joins TRBV5-4 and TRBJ2-5, with D possibly being TRBD2 (5 bases). Trimming cost V 3 bases and J 0 bases, with 9 bases left between them. There are 14 residues in the CDR3. Germline CDR1 and CDR2: SGHNT and YYREEE (reference sequence). In DNA, the CDR3 is TGTGCCAGCAGCTCAACCGGGAACCAAGAGACCCAGTACTTC. It is translated as CASSSTGNQETQYF.

This clone was observed once. The V and J genes are TRBV9 and TRBJ1-5; no definite D call. Trimming stripped 2 bases from V and 5 bases from J, with 14 bases between. The CDR3 is made up of 15 amino acids. CDR1 SGDLS and CDR2 YYNGEE come from the germline V gene. The DNA of the CDR3 is TGTGCCAGCAGCGTGATACTAGCAGGTTATCAGCCCCAGCATTTT. It specifies CASSVILAGYQPQHF.

The chain couples TRBV7-2 to TRBJ2-7; 7 nucleotides line up with TRBD1. The CDR3 sequence is 14 residues long. In germline, CDR1 is SGHTA, CDR2 FQGNSA. V was clipped by 5 bases and J by 7 bases; unmatched bases: 11. This CDR3 reads CASSPTDRSREQYF. The CDR3 region has the DNA TGTGCCAGCAGCCCTACGGACAGGTCAAGGGAGCAGTACTTC.

J is TRBJ2-7 and V is TRBV28; TRBD1 matches at 9 bases. CDR3 length: 13 residues. V dropped 8 bases and J dropped 2; count of bases not matched to a gene: 4. CDR1 is MDHEN and CDR2 is SYDVKM in the germline V gene. Here the CDR3 DNA reads TGTGCCAGCCCCCGGGACAGGGCCTACGAGCAGTACTTC. Protein product: CASPRDRAYEQYF.

The count of this clone is one. This CDR3 reads CASAPSGGSANEKLFF. CDR3 DNA: TGTGCCAGCGCCCCGTCGGGGGGCTCAGCTAATGAAAAACTGTTTTTT. The chain is built from TRBV28 and TRBJ1-4, with D maybe TRBD1 (6 bases). V was shortened by 8 bases and J by 3 bases, with 19 bases between the two germline ends. Germline CDR1 reads MDHEN; CDR2 reads SYDVKM. This CDR3 comprises 16 residues.

This clone has only one observation. This rearrangement joins TRBV4-2 to TRBJ2-1, with D possibly TRBD2 on 5 matching bases. The CDR3 contains 14 residues. Trimming left V 3 bases short and J 4 bases short, with 10 bases between. Looked up from germline, CDR1 is LGHNA and CDR2 is YNFKEQ. The CDR3 bases are TGTGCCAGCAGCCAGAGGGCCGGTTACAATGAGCAGTTCTTC. This translates into CASSQRAGYNEQFF.

V usage is TRBV7-2 and J usage is TRBJ2-5, with TRBD2 matching 8 bases. Germline values: CDR1 SGHTA, CDR2 FQGNSA. This CDR3 has 14 residues. The V gene end was trimmed by 1 base and the J gene end by 5 bases; junction bases not matched to a gene: 3. The CDR3 is CASSLGTSWETQYF. The CDR3 region has the DNA TGTGCCAGCAGCTTAGGGACTAGCTGGGAGACCCAGTACTTC.

This clone was counted between two and nine times. This sequence joins TRBV7-2 and TRBJ2-5, with TRBD2 identical over 8 bases. Germline V gene data show CDR1 as SGHTA and CDR2 as FQGNSA. The CDR3 spans 14 residues. Losses at the gene ends were 3 bases for V and 6 bases for J; bases not matched to a gene: 6. CDR3 in DNA: TGTGCCAGCAGCTTCGGGGGGGCCACAAAGACCCAGTACTTC. As protein: CASSFGGATKTQYF.

The chain uses TRBV5-6 and TRBJ1-2; D might be TRBD1 (6 bases). The CDR3 has 13 amino acids. Trimming left V 0 bases short and J 8 bases short, with 11 bases between. Germline lookup yields CDR1 SGHDT and CDR2 YYEEEE. CDR3 protein: CASSLGQGSGYTF. The CDR3 region has the DNA TGTGCCAGCAGCTTGGGTCAGGGGTCGGGCTACACCTTC.

V usage is TRBV6-1 and J usage is TRBJ2-7, with 11 bases matching TRBD1. The CDR3 is made up of 15 amino acids. The V and J ends lost 5 bases and 4 bases, in that order; junction bases with no gene match: 7. Germline CDR1 and CDR2: MNHNS and SASEGT. The CDR3 protein is CASSTLDRGPYEQYF. CDR3 DNA sequence: TGTGCCAGCAGTACCCTGGACAGGGGGCCGTACGAGCAGTACTTC.

Details on this clone: This CDR3 is also generated by other DNA sequences in the sample. As DNA, the CDR3 is TGTGCCACCAGCAGAGATGGGACAGGGGGCGAAAAACTGTTTTTT. Amino acids: CATSRDGTGGEKLFF. The V gene is TRBV15, the J gene TRBJ1-4, with TRBD1 identical over 12 bases. The CDR3 length is 15 residues. The V gene's germline CDR1 is LNHNV and CDR2 YYDKDF (reference sequence). Trimming at V came to 0 bases and at J to 8 bases, leaving 1 base not matched to a gene.

V is TRBV5-1 and J is TRBJ1-1; TRBD1 matches at 9 bases. This CDR3 is built from 14 residues. CDR1 is SGHRS, CDR2 YFSETQ, per germline. Losses at the gene ends were 5 bases for V and 2 bases for J; bases not matched to a gene: 4. The CDR3, as DNA: TGCGCCAGCAGTTTTACAGGGGGCAACACTGAAGCTTTCTTT. As protein: CASSFTGGNTEAFF.

The genes are TRBV6-6 and TRBJ1-1; D is undetermined. V lost 5 bases and J lost 0, with 16 bases in between. Per germline, CDR1 MNHNY and CDR2 SVGAGI (reference sequence). The CDR3 runs 16 residues. CDR3 nucleotide sequence: TGTGCCAGCAGTACCCTCAGGACGGGGATGAACACTGAAGCTTTCTTT. The encoded protein is CASSTLRTGMNTEAFF.

This rearrangement joins TRBV19 to TRBJ2-3; the match to TRBD1 covers 10 bases. Germline V gives CDR1 LNHDA, CDR2 SQIVND (reference sequence). V shed 5 bases and J 4 bases; nucleotides not matched to a gene: 3. CDR3 length equals 14 residues. CDR3 protein: CASSWDRGADTQYF. CDR3 nucleotide sequence: TGTGCCAGTAGTTGGGACAGGGGCGCAGATACGCAGTATTTT.

This chain connects TRBV30 to TRBJ2-3; a weak D match, TRBD2 (5 bases). The CDR3 runs 12 residues. The germline CDR1 and CDR2 sequences are GTSNPN and SVGIG (reference sequence). Trimming stripped 5 bases from V and 4 bases from J, with 10 bases between. The CDR3 sequence is CAWAAGADTQYF. The DNA of the CDR3 is TGTGCCTGGGCTGCGGGCGCAGATACGCAGTATTTT.

This clone was found a few times. Here the CDR3 DNA reads TGTGCCAGCAGCCCCACAGGGGACGATGGCTACACCTTC. Translating gives CASSPTGDDGYTF. The chain uses TRBV2 and TRBJ1-2, with 7 bases fitting TRBD1. The CDR3 length is 13 residues. The germline CDR1 and CDR2 sequences are SNHLY and FYNNEI. Trimming took 6 bases from V and 6 from J; bases not matched to a gene: 7.

V and J are TRBV11-2 and TRBJ2-2; possibly TRBD1 for D (6 bases). V lost 5 bases to trimming and J lost 1 base, with 14 bases between them. CDR1 SGHAT and CDR2 FQNNGV come from the germline V gene. CDR3 length: 16 residues. CDR3 coding DNA: TGTGCCAGCAGCCCTAACTGGGACAAGAACACCGGGGAGCTGTTTTTT. As protein: CASSPNWDKNTGELFF.

This clone was seen a few times. This rearrangement joins TRBV5-4 to TRBJ2-7, with 10 positions matching TRBD2. J was trimmed by 5 bases and V by 3 bases; bases with no gene match: 5. The CDR3 loop spans 14 amino acids. CDR1 SGHNT and CDR2 YYREEE come from the germline V gene (reference sequence). DNA of the CDR3: TGTGCCAGCAGCTCTAGCGGGAGAGGAGACGAGCAGTACTTC. The encoded protein is CASSSSGRGDEQYF.

This clone was recorded once. CDR3 region: CASAPGALPLKGDVGYTF. CDR3 DNA: TGTGCCAGCGCTCCGGGCGCGTTACCGTTGAAAGGGGATGTTGGCTACACCTTC. The J gene is TRBJ1-2, the V gene TRBV6-4, with a possible D match to TRBD1 (5 bases). This CDR3 comprises 18 residues. Germline loops: CDR1 MRHNA, CDR2 SNTAGT. Trimming took off 8 bases at V and 7 bases at J, with 32 bases between the two ends.

The chain is built from TRBV25-1 and TRBJ2-1; TRBD2 is a possible D gene (6 bases). Trimming left V 5 bases short and J 7 bases short, with 15 bases between. The germline V gene has CDR1 MGHDK and CDR2 SYGVNS. The CDR3 extends over 14 amino acids. The CDR3 nucleotides are TGTGCCAGCAGTACCGCCGGGGGAACGAATGAGCAGTTCTTC. Translating gives CASSTAGGTNEQFF.

In this sample, this clone turned up a few times. The CDR3 protein is CASSPSLTSGRSTYNEQFF. CDR3 sequence (DNA): TGTGCCAGCAGCCCCTCCCTAACTAGCGGGAGGAGTACCTACAATGAGCAGTTCTTC. The genes are TRBV13 and TRBJ2-1; 12 bases match TRBD2. Trimming took 5 bases from V and 2 from J; bases not matched to a gene: 13. The V gene's germline CDR1 is PRHDT and CDR2 FYEKMQ (reference sequence). The CDR3 has 19 residues.

The rearrangement links TRBV11-1 to TRBJ1-1; 8 nucleotides match TRBD1. Germline CDR1 reads SGHAT; CDR2 reads FQDESV (reference sequence). The CDR3 has 13 residues. The ends lost 1 base at V and 6 bases at J; junction bases unmatched: 1. CDR3 region: CASSLDRGSEAFF. DNA for the CDR3: TGTGCCAGCAGCTTAGACAGGGGGTCTGAAGCTTTCTTT. The full variable domain, rest sourced from reference TRBV11-1 and TRBJ1-1, is EAEVAQSPRYKITEKSQAVAFWCDPISGHATLYWYRQILGQGPELLVQFQDESVVDDSQLPKDRFSAERLKGVDSTLKIQPAELGDSAMYLCASSLDRGSEAFFGQGTRLTVV.

The chain employs TRBV11-1 and TRBJ2-4; the D gene is possibly TRBD2 (6 bases). The V gene's germline CDR1 is SGHAT and CDR2 FQDESV (reference sequence). Between the trimmed V and J ends, which lost 2 bases and 16 bases, there was a span of 21 bases. The CDR3 extends over 14 amino acids. CDR3 DNA: TGTGCCAGCAGCTTAACGGGACTTTCGTGGGCTGTATACTTC. Translated: CASSLTGLSWAVYF.

With regard to this clone: The limits of the CDR3 on the DNA are not certain, so only TCRdb's listed CDR3 is given. CDR3 loop: CASSLFGPGEEKLFF. The chain employs TRBV28 and TRBJ1-4; the table's D call TRBD1 went unverified against the DNA. Looked up from germline, CDR1 is MDHEN and CDR2 is SYDVKM. The CDR3 is 15 residues long, counting both termini.

This chain uses TRBV10-3 with TRBJ2-2; TRBD1 aligns across 9 bases. J gave up 1 base and V 2 bases, and 2 bases lay outside the gene matches. CDR1 is ENHRY and CDR2 is SYGVKD in the germline V gene. The CDR3 loop spans 16 amino acids. CDR3 DNA sequence: TGTGCCATCAGTGAGGGGACAGGGAAGAACACCGGGGAGCTGTTTTTT. It encodes CAISEGTGKNTGELFF.